A selection of T cell receptor beta chains follows, all from one sample in a study of blood T cell repertoires in COVID-19. Here immunoSEQ multiplex PCR was the method, and the copy in TCRdb shows in-frame clones only, minus some. This table has fewer than 200,000 clones, about 85% appearing once. What was sequenced was peripheral blood. The origin of the receptors is a woman aged 45-59 years with COVID-19, enrolled during active disease. CDR3s leave out the opening cysteine and the closing phenylalanine or tryptophan. Part of the rows lack a size; the others show once, few, many or a class for expanded clones.

v_call	clone_size	j_call	cdr3_aa
TRBV28	NA	TRBJ1-5	ASSSLDRESNQPQH
TRBV4-1	NA	TRBJ1-1	ASSLPGEGKGAEAF
TRBV2	NA	TRBJ2-1	ASSEAREGYEQF
TRBV7-3	NA	TRBJ2-6	ASSLKEFSGANVLT
TRBV5-1	few	TRBJ2-3	ASSLGVAGGTDTQY
TRBV4-1	few	TRBJ1-5	ASSQDRGQPQH
TRBV4-2	NA	TRBJ2-1	ASSLGTSGALGNEQF
TRBV19	NA	TRBJ1-1	ASSQGVEAF
TRBV6-2/TRBV6-3	NA	TRBJ1-4	ASSYRPGSEKLF
TRBV7-3	NA	TRBJ2-3	ASSSTPGQGFDTDTQY
TRBV6-5	NA	TRBJ1-3	ASTGGLAGNTIY
TRBV7-9	NA	TRBJ1-2	ASSLDSIPYNGYT
TRBV7-9	NA	TRBJ1-1	ASSYGGGTEAF
TRBV18	once	TRBJ1-6	ASSERDTQGNSPLH
TRBV5-6	NA	TRBJ2-2	ASSLVVSSPGELF
TRBV5-3	NA	TRBJ2-1	ARRRGYNEQF
TRBV19	NA	TRBJ1-1	ASSISDRSNTEAF
TRBV15	NA	TRBJ2-2	ATSRDFGVGQGTGELF
TRBV11-3	NA	TRBJ2-3	ASSWGQSTDTQY
TRBV2	few	TRBJ2-7	ASRNRVSYEQY
TRBV19	NA	TRBJ1-5	ASGDRDQPQH
TRBV10-3	once	TRBJ2-7	AIRWDNSYEQY
TRBV7-2	NA	TRBJ1-2	ASSPRTGQEYGYT
TRBV7-2	NA	TRBJ2-7	ASSSGLAGWQY
TRBV13	NA	TRBJ2-1	ASSSGLAIYNEQF
TRBV29-1	few	TRBJ1-2	SADGYT
TRBV9	once	TRBJ1-6	ASSPWDRDSPLH
TRBV5-4	NA	TRBJ2-5	ASSPQGAGETQY
TRBV29-1	NA	TRBJ2-7	SDPDRASSYEQY
TRBV19	once	TRBJ2-7	ASSPNPGNNEQY
TRBV7-2	once	TRBJ1-6	ASSQGTGTYNSPLH
TRBV4-1	NA	TRBJ2-2	ASSYGQADTGELF
TRBV6-5	NA	TRBJ1-6	ASSYSIGVSPLH
TRBV24-1	once	TRBJ2-2	ATSDVQVGELF
TRBV11-2	NA	TRBJ2-1	ASRDPTSGARQF
TRBV3-1/TRBV3-2	NA	TRBJ1-2	ASSHIDMGYGYT
TRBV6-2/TRBV6-3	NA	TRBJ1-2	ASSSWTGPNYGYT
TRBV6-5	NA	TRBJ1-5	ASRKSGSQPQH
TRBV6-5	NA	TRBJ1-4	ASSGQGNEKLF
TRBV6-5	NA	TRBJ1-2	ASSYRGIGYGYT
TRBV12-3/TRBV12-4	NA	TRBJ2-2	ASSFGRQGELF
TRBV6-5	NA	TRBJ1-2	ASMGQGALYGYT
TRBV5-1	once	TRBJ2-3	ASSSVSGGAKDTQY
TRBV6-2/TRBV6-3	NA	TRBJ2-3	ASSYEAGGPYTQY
TRBV10-3	NA	TRBJ2-5	AISGGLAGGTQETQY
TRBV5-1	many	TRBJ1-4	ASSLTGNGLLNEKLF
TRBV5-4	NA	TRBJ1-4	ASSTEATNEKLF
TRBV14	NA	TRBJ1-6	ASSQDRWVGGNSPLH
TRBV18	NA	TRBJ2-2	ASSPPTGGNTGELF
TRBV19	NA	TRBJ2-3	ASSIGQTSTDTQY
TRBV10-1	NA	TRBJ2-5	ASSSGQETQY
TRBV2	NA	TRBJ2-1	ASSRGSLYNEQF
TRBV6-5	NA	TRBJ1-6	ATLAQGWGSPLH
TRBV4-1	NA	TRBJ2-5	ASSQEETSKAQY
TRBV3-1/TRBV3-2	NA	TRBJ2-3	ASSQVGGGTDTQY
TRBV2	NA	TRBJ1-3	ASSLDRTSGNTIY
TRBV19	NA	TRBJ1-1	ASSIYRMNTEAF